One sample yielded the 13 T cell receptor beta chains listed below, sequenced in a study of siplizumab effects on memory and regulatory T cells. Produced via immunoSEQ multiplex PCR; TCRdb's table is partial and in-frame only. Of over 85,000 clones in the sample, 90% to 95% were seen once. Sequencing input: non-Treg CD4+ T cells sorted from blood. These receptors all come from a human donor in good health.

The J gene is TRBJ2-7, the V gene TRBV27, with no clear D. This CDR3 is 11 amino acids long. V was clipped by 7 bases and J by 3 bases, with 7 bases between them. CDR1 and CDR2 from the germline V gene are MNHEY and SMNVEV (reference sequence). The DNA of the CDR3 is TGTGCCAGCACCGACCGCTACGAGCAGTACTTC. Its translation: CASTDRYEQYF.

The chain recombines TRBV29-1 with TRBJ1-1; no firm D call. Germline CDR1 reads SQVTM; CDR2 reads ANQGSEA. The CDR3 contains 13 residues. With 6 bases removed from V and 6 bases from J, the gap between germline ends came to 17 bases. CDR3 residues: CSVQLGGMAEAFF. The CDR3 DNA follows: TGCAGCGTCCAACTGGGAGGGATGGCTGAAGCTTTCTTT.

The table lists this clone with a few counts. The chain has TRBV30 and TRBJ2-3, with D perhaps matching TRBD2 (5 bases). This CDR3 is 17 amino acids long. The V end was cut by 0 bases, the J end by 4 bases, with 20 bases between. From germline, CDR1 is GTSNPN and CDR2 SVGIG (reference sequence). CDR3 protein: CAWSVPRGSYSPDTQYF. CDR3 sequence (DNA): TGTGCCTGGAGTGTACCTCGGGGATCATACTCACCAGATACGCAGTATTTT.

V usage is TRBV30 and J usage is TRBJ1-1; D is undetermined. With 4 bases removed from V and 0 bases from J, the gap between germline ends came to 15 bases. The CDR3 is 15 residues long. The germline V gene encodes CDR1 GTSNPN and CDR2 SVGIG (reference sequence). CDR3 nucleotide sequence: TGTGCCTGGACCGGTCTTAGGACGGTGAACACTGAAGCTTTCTTT. The encoded protein is CAWTGLRTVNTEAFF.

The chain carries TRBV2 and TRBJ2-7, with a weak D call TRBD2 (6 bases). In germline, CDR1 is SNHLY, CDR2 FYNNEI. The CDR3 consists of 16 residues. V was shortened by 6 bases and J by 3 bases, with 21 bases between the two germline ends. The CDR3 sequence: CASRTEGLAEGYEQYF. CDR3 bases: TGTGCCAGCAGGACGGAAGGGTTAGCGGAGGGCTACGAGCAGTACTTC. Based on the CDR3 plus reference TRBV2 and TRBJ2-7, the full variable domain is EPEVTQTPSHQVTQMGQEVILRCVPISNHLYFYWYRQILGQKVEFLVSFYNNEISEKSEIFDDQFSVERPDGSNFTLKIRSTKLEDSAMYFCASRTEGLAEGYEQYFGPGTRLTVT.

This clone was seen once. J is TRBJ2-7 and V is TRBV9, with no clear D. CDR3 size: 13 residues. V lost 0 bases and J 5 bases, leaving 9 bases between the germline ends. Germline CDR1 SGDLS, CDR2 YYNGEE. CDR3 residues: CASSVGVEHEQYF. For the CDR3, the DNA is TGTGCCAGCAGCGTAGGAGTGGAACACGAGCAGTACTTC.

The J gene is TRBJ1-1, the V gene TRBV6-5; no definite D call. The germline V gene has CDR1 MNHEY and CDR2 SVGAGI. The CDR3 runs 14 residues. V lost 0 bases and J 1 base, leaving 6 bases between the germline ends. CDR3 in amino acids: CASSYSGRNTEAFF. As DNA, the CDR3 is TGTGCCAGCAGTTACTCGGGCAGGAACACTGAAGCTTTCTTT.

The rearrangement joins TRBV2 to TRBJ1-4; unclear D gene. The CDR3 is made up of 15 amino acids. The germline V and J ends were trimmed by 6 bases and 0 bases, with 11 bases remaining between them. Germline CDR1 is SNHLY and CDR2 is FYNNEI. The CDR3 DNA is TGTGCCAGCAGCCCGACGGGAGCAACTAATGAAAAACTGTTTTTT. Translating gives CASSPTGATNEKLFF.

The chain couples TRBV18 to TRBJ2-1; TRBD1 agrees at 10 bases. Looked up from germline, CDR1 is KGHSH and CDR2 is LQKENI. Germline trimming cut 4 bases from V and 6 bases from J; bases unmatched to any gene: 6. This CDR3 has 15 residues. The CDR3 DNA reads TGTGCCAGCTCACAGGGACAGGGGAGTTTCAATGAGCAGTTCTTC. Its translation: CASSQGQGSFNEQFF.

The genes are TRBV11-2 and TRBJ2-7; D unclear. CDR3 length equals 13 residues. V was clipped by 2 bases and J by 3 bases, with 8 bases between them. Germline CDR1 SGHAT, CDR2 FQNNGV. CDR3 loop: CASSLRVGYEQYF. For the CDR3, the DNA is TGTGCCAGCAGCTTAAGAGTCGGCTACGAGCAGTACTTC. Filled out from reference TRBV11-2 and TRBJ2-7, the complete variable domain reads EAGVAQSPRYKIIEKRQSVAFWCNPISGHATLYWYQQILGQGPKLLIQFQNNGVVDDSQLPKDRFSAERLKGVDSTLKIQPAKLEDSAVYLCASSLRVGYEQYFGPGTRLTVT.

The genes are TRBV6-6 and TRBJ1-1; 10 bases agree with TRBD1. Germline assignment: CDR1 MNHNY and CDR2 SVGAGI (reference sequence). CDR3 length equals 15 residues. The junction had 3 bases not matched to a gene; V was cut back by 4 bases and J by 1 base. CDR3 residues: CASSFRQGANTEAFF. The CDR3 region has the DNA TGTGCCAGCAGTTTTCGACAGGGGGCGAACACTGAAGCTTTCTTT.

The chain couples TRBV19 to TRBJ2-3; no clear D. The CDR3 totals 13 residues. Trimming stripped 3 bases from V and 4 bases from J, with 8 bases between. CDR1 is LNHDA, CDR2 SQIVND, per germline (reference sequence). The DNA for the CDR3 is TGTGCCAGTAGTATGTCGGTGGCAGATACGCAGTATTTT. As protein: CASSMSVADTQYF.

The J gene is TRBJ2-3, the V gene TRBV12-1; the D call TRBD2 from the table was never checked on the DNA. TRBV12-1 is marked as a pseudogene. The CDR3 is 18 amino acids. CDR3 sequence: CASSWLTIAGGHTDTQYF. In DNA form, the CDR3 reads TGTGCCAGCAGCTGGCTCACCATAGCGGGAGGGCACACAGATACGCAGTATTTT.